This TCR beta chain was obtained from a study of cytomegalovirus exposure and HLA in healthy donors (dated by TCRdb to 2015 to 2018). About the full investigation: An earlier analysis of 587 of the donors reported about 250 Gb of sequence data and some 120 million unique TCR beta sequences from around 200 million T cells. Class I and class II HLA loci were covered by the typing at four-digit resolution. Roughly 5 DR-DQ haplotypes were handled as single units for association and clustering because linkage in the cohort was strong. The T cell repertoires of 666 subjects were profiled by immunosequencing and related to cytomegalovirus serostatus. Roughly 300 gigabases of sequencing data and around 80 million unique TCR sequences made up an early release that covered around 640 HLA-typed donors. Typing coverage differed by locus: A, B, C, DRB1 and DQB1 were typed in about 629-640 donors, DQA1 in roughly 500, DPA1 in some 610, and DPB1 in just under 490. Across 398 genotyped donors of the cohort, an average of roughly 200,000 unique TCR beta nucleotide sequences per donor were sequenced, and around 20% of those sequences were non-productive. In an earlier analysis of around 540 of the donors, high-throughput TCR beta sequencing was used to judge whether each TCR beta V gene segment behaved as functional or pseudogenic. To predict cytomegalovirus infection status, the study brought together high-throughput TCR immunosequencing, statistical association of individual TCRs with disease status, and machine learning. Along with the roughly 670-subject first cohort, a separate validation cohort of over 90 different subjects was used. Donor age, sex, ethnicity and CMV serostatus were compiled alongside the repertoire data. Every discovery cohort repertoire had been produced on one sequencing platform. In a later genetic analysis, genome-wide SNP genotypes for about three fifths of the roughly 670 donors were used, and that subset was treated as a discovery cohort. The aim of the study was to test whether cataloging public T cell receptors could identify signatures of past pathogen exposure. A later analysis re-examined previously published TCR beta repertoires from hundreds of donors and added high-resolution HLA genotyping to investigate patterns of TCR occurrence. In the later analysis, no new phenotypic data were used to find candidate immune exposures; instead, reliance was placed on TCR beta sequences and their occurrence across donors. Of the 350 to 450 genotyped donors, roughly 85% fell in the genetic ancestry cluster associated with self-reported Caucasian donors. Results the study describes overall, beyond this receptor: In a later genetic analysis, fewer N-insertions in productive TCRs were reported among donors in an Asian-associated ancestry cluster than the roughly 710-donor mean. The classifier was reported to diagnose cytomegalovirus status with high specificity and sensitivity in both the original and validation cohorts. At a false discovery rate of 0.05, a later analysis linked about 16,000 TCR beta sequences to specific HLA alleles. The authors suggested that the approach could potentially be extended to other disease states and immunological phenotypes. In a later analysis, most CMV-associated TCR beta chains were found to appear HLA-restricted, with HLA associations seemingly driven largely by CMV exposure. A further reported finding was that TCR beta sequences accurately predicted the HLA-A and HLA-B alleles for most subjects in the first cohort. Only TCR beta chains were sequenced in this cohort, and the absence of alpha or paired-chain data limited detectable features. Because HLA typing was missing for some donors at each locus, association tests included only the typed subset. The 87-base-pair reads could not distinguish some IMGT-functional V segments, including TRBV6-2 and TRBV6-3, so those segments were excluded. In a later analysis, several top co-occurrence clusters were reported to appear linked to parvovirus B19, influenza, CMV and Epstein-Barr virus. When HLA alleles, especially DR and DQ, strongly co-occurred, attributing TCR associations to individual alleles was difficult. Most TCR sequences were seen in very few donors, while some public TCRs were found in many individuals. The presence/absence analyses assumed that sequencing depth was roughly uniform across donors, and that assumption may not be true. In a later analysis, the rate of TCR association differed among HLA loci, with DRB1 alleles having the most associated TCRs and HLA-C alleles having the fewest. A later genetic analysis associated a missense DCLRE1C variant with V-gene and J-gene trimming of TCR beta chains, and an independent cohort replicated the association. CMV serostatus was the only immune exposure information available for the cohort. A cluster of highly shared sequence variants was judged likely to be a technical artifact of the sequencing pipeline. In an earlier analysis of about 540 of the donors, most TCR beta V segments were observed in productive rearrangements about 87% or about 30% of the time, broadly matching IMGT annotations. A total of roughly 160 TCR beta chains were listed by the study as associated with cytomegalovirus. In a later analysis, HLA-associated TCR beta chains showed more clonal expansion and lower generation probabilities than non-associated chains that were equally common. Linkage disequilibrium might explain the correlated functional status among segregating V segments, but an unknown experimental factor could not be ruled out. Over 15 rarely observed V segments, including chromosome 9 orphons, were excluded from the earlier analysis of some 590 of the donors because counts were too low. In vitro tests confirmed that a few of the cytomegalovirus-associated TCR beta chains recognize cytomegalovirus antigens.

V loses 7 bases, J loses 4 bases, and the germline ends lie 13 bases apart. Taken from cysteine to phenylalanine, the CDR3 has 13 residues. Left in the record is the CDR3 DNA by itself, 39 bases read in frame from the first base. Per the germline V gene, MGHDK is the CDR1 and SYGVNS is the CDR2. A note on this clone: No cognate antigen has been identified for it. No base quality information exists; no much larger clone differs at one position.

The protocol used for the library was the immunoSEQ multiplex PCR assay. A mixture of 60 forward primers for TCR Vbeta segments and 13 reverse primers for TCR Jbeta segments was used in the multiplex PCR. The CDR3 region of rearranged TCR beta genes was amplified from genomic DNA with a multiplex PCR assay. The amplified TCR beta libraries were sequenced on the Illumina HiSeq System as 87-base-pair reads. As for how the authors treated the data: A later analysis counted approximately 76 million unique TCR beta chains across the 690 or so repertoires, and some 11 million of these chains were shared by at least two donors. Raw reads were error-corrected and collapsed into unique sequences by a nearest-neighbor algorithm in which closely related sequences were merged to remove PCR and sequencing errors. Alignment of CDR3 sequences to IMGT reference sequences was used to assign V, D and J gene segments. For a sequence to be retained, a match of at least six nucleotides to both a V gene segment and a J gene segment was required. Rearrangements were called productive when the CDR3 lacked stop codons and stayed in frame with V and J; all others were non-productive. CDR3 was defined according to IMGT convention as the region running from the second conserved V-encoded cysteine to the conserved J-encoded phenylalanine. In an earlier analysis of some 550 of the donors, sequences lacking an unambiguous match to a single V gene segment were excluded. An earlier analysis of 550 to 650 of the donors classified V segments as functional when productive rearrangements were above 56.7% and as segregating when the standard deviation between donors was above 5%. To diagnose cytomegalovirus status from the catalog of TCR beta chain sequences, a statistical classification framework was built. A later analysis assigned V and J genes by comparing TCR nucleotide sequences with IMGT/GENE-DB human TR gene sequences. Using the TCRdist pipeline, a later analysis assigned CDR3 sequences along with most-parsimonious VDJ recombination scenarios. In a later analysis, each TCR beta chain was defined by its CDR3 amino acid sequence together with its V-gene family, and reads lacking a unique V-gene family were excluded. A later analysis removed roughly 590 highly shared, low-generation-probability nucleotide sequences to deal with suspected cross-contamination and a sequencing artifact. A later analysis calculated a clonal expansion index for each public chain from normalized within-repertoire ranks of inferred template counts. A later analysis computed generation probabilities with a VDJ recombination model fitted to out-of-frame rearrangements, and checked the results against IGoR. In a later analysis, TCR-TCR, TCR-HLA and TCR-CMV co-occurrence was scored with hypergeometric tests, and a repertoire-size bias correction was applied to TCR pairs. In a later analysis, false discovery rates were estimated by permuting HLA or CMV assignments 20 times. In a later analysis, co-occurring TCRs were grouped using DBSCAN, with TCRdist sequence similarity added in when clustering inside HLA-allele-positive subsets. Repertoires with fewer than 30,000 or more than 120,000 public chains were left out of co-occurrence clustering, as were several repertoires with anomalous nucleotide sharing. Entries here come from immuneACCESS through TCRdb and include only in-frame sequences with V and J called. Some clones fail to appear in such tables; in the studies checked, an unresolved V gene covers under half of the shortfall, and the cause of the remainder is unknown. D and trimming were read from the DNA, whereas the V and J calls and clone size are those reported in that table. Recorded for this sample are more than 110,000 clones; under 85% of them occurred a single time. The ten largest clones add up to approximately 1% of the sample.

In total, roughly 710 healthy bone marrow donors made up the cohort. All cohort members were sampled while nominally healthy, although unrecorded immune exposures were likely present. The donor was CMV seronegative and was included in the group of 352 seronegative cohort members. Each donor provided a peripheral blood sample, and peripheral blood mononuclear cells were used for TCR beta sequencing. Genomic DNA extraction from the blood cell samples was performed with the Qiagen DNeasy Blood Extraction Kit. Here the chain combines TRBV25-1 and TRBJ1-2, with a tentative D gene TRBD1 over 6 matching bases. Sequenced sample: PBMCs. The clonotype was recovered from a man aged 18 to 29 in good health and CMV-seronegative. For the CDR3, the sequence is CASNGQGTYGYTF. The nucleotides read TGTGCCAGCAATGGTCAGGGGACCTATGGCTACACCTTC.